This TCR beta chain was recovered during a study of shared clonotypes between healthy human individuals. Clones were sequenced by immunoSEQ multiplex PCR, and TCRdb holds only the in-frame ones, with some missing. The table includes just under 350,000 clones, about 70% detected once. Germline-derived CDR1 and CDR2 are SGHNT and YENEEA. Trimming cost V 1 base and J 4 bases, with 14 bases left between them. This CDR3 is built from 16 residues. Every donor was a Caucasian adult from Nashville, Tennessee. Naive CD45RA+ and memory CD45RA-negative subsets were split from CD4+ cells. Sample: memory CD4+ T cells sorted from blood. This sample's subset: CD45RA-negative fraction. The clonotype originates from a man aged 25 to 45 in good health. V is TRBV11-3 and J is TRBJ2-1; D is unresolved. The CDR3 DNA follows: TGTGCCAGCAGCTTAGCACTTAGGGCTACTTACAATGAGCAGTTCTTC. It encodes CASSLALRATYNEQFF. The whole variable domain, remainder taken from reference TRBV11-3 and TRBJ2-1, is EAGVVQSPRYKIIEKKQPVAFWCNPISGHNTLYWYLQNLGQGPELLIRYENEEAVDDSQLPKDRFSAERLKGVDSTLKIQPAELGDSAVYLCASSLALRATYNEQFFGPGTRLTVL.